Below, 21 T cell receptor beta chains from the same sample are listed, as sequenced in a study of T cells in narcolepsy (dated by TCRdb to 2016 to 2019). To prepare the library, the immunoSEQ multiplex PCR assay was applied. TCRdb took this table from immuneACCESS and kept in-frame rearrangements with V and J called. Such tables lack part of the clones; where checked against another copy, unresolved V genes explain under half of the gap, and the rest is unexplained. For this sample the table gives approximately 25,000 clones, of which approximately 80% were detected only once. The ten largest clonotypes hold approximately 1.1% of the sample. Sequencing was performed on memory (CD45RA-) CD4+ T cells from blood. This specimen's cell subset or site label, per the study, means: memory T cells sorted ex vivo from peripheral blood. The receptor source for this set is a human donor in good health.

DNA for the CDR3: TGTGCCAGCTCACCTGAATCCGGCGCTGAAGCTTTCTTT. Amino acids: CASSPESGAEAFF. The V gene is TRBV18, the J gene TRBJ1-1; unclear D gene. V shed 3 bases and J shed 6 bases, with 11 bases lying between them. The CDR3 runs 13 residues. The germline CDR1 and CDR2 sequences are KGHSH and LQKENI. The variable domain in full, completed from reference TRBV18 and TRBJ1-1, reads NAGVMQNPRHLVRRRGQEARLRCSPMKGHSHVYWYRQLPEEGLKFMVYLQKENIIDESGMPKERFSAEFPKEGPSILRIQQVVRGDSAAYFCASSPESGAEAFFGQGTRLTVV.

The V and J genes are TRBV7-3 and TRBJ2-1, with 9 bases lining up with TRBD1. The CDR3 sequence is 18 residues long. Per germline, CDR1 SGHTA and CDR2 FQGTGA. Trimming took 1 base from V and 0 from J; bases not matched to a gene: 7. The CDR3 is CASSLIGQGMSSYNEQFF. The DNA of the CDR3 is TGTGCCAGCAGCTTAATCGGACAGGGGATGAGCTCCTACAATGAGCAGTTCTTC.

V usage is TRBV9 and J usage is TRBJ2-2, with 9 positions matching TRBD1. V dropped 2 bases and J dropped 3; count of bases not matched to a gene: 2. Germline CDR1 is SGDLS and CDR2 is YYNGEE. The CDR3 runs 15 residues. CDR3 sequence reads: CASSVRTGDTGELFF. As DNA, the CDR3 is TGTGCCAGCAGCGTTAGGACAGGGGACACCGGGGAGCTGTTTTTT.

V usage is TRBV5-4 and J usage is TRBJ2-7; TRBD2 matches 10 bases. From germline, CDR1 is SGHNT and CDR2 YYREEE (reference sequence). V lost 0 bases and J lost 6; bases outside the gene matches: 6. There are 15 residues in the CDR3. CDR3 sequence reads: CASSLEPSGRSEQYF. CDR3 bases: TGTGCCAGCAGCTTGGAGCCTAGCGGGAGAAGCGAGCAGTACTTC.

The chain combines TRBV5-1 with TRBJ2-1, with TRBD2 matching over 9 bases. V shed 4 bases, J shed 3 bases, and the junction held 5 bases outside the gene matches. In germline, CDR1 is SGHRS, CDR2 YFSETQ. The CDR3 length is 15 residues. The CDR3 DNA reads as TGCGCCAGCAGCAAGGGACTAGCCCTCTACAATGAGCAGTTCTTC. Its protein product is CASSKGLALYNEQFF.

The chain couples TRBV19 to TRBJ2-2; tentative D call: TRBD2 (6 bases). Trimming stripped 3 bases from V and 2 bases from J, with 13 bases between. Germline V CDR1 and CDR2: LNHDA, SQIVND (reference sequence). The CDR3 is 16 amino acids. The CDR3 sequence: CASSISRDLNTGELFF. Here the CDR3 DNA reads TGTGCCAGTAGTATCTCAAGGGACTTAAACACCGGGGAGCTGTTTTTT.

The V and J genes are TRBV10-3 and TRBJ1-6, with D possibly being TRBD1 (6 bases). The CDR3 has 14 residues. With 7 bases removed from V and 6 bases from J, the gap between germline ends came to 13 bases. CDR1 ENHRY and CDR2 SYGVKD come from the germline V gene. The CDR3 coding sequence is TGTGCCATCACCCAGGACAGCCCTAATTCACCCCTCCACTTT. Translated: CAITQDSPNSPLHF.

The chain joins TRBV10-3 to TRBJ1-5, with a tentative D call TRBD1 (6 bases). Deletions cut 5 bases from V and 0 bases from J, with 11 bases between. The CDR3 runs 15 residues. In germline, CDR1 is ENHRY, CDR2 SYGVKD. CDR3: CAISPGQSSNQPQHF. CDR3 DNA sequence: TGTGCCATCAGTCCAGGACAGTCTAGCAATCAGCCCCAGCATTTT.

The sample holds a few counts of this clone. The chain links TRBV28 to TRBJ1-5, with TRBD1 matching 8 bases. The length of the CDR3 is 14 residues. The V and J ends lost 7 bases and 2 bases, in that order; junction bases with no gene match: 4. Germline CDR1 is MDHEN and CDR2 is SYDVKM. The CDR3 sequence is CASKQGAGNQPQHF. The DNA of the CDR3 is TGTGCCAGCAAGCAGGGGGCTGGCAATCAGCCCCAGCATTTT.

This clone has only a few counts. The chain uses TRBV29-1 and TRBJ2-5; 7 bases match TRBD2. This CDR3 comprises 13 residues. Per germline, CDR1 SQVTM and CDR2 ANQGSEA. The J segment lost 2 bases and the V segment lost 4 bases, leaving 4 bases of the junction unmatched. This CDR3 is CSVATGGQETQYF. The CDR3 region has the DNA TGCAGCGTTGCGACGGGGGGACAAGAGACCCAGTACTTC.

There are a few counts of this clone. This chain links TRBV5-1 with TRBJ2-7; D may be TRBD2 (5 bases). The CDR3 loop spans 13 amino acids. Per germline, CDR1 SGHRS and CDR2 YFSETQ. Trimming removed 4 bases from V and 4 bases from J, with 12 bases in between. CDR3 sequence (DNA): TGCGCCAGCAGCCTGCTGGGGAGTTACGAGCAGTACTTC. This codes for CASSLLGSYEQYF.

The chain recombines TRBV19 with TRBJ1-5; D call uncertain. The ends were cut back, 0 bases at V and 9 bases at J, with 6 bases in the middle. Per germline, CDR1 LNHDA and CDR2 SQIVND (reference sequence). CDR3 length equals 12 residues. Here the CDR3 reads CASSIELGPQHF. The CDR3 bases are TGTGCCAGTAGTATAGAACTGGGGCCCCAGCATTTT.

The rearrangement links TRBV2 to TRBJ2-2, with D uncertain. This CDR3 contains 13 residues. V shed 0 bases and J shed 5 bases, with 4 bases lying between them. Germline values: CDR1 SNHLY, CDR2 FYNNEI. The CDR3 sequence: CASSEAGTGELFF. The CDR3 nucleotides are TGTGCCAGCAGTGAAGCGGGGACCGGGGAGCTGTTTTTT.

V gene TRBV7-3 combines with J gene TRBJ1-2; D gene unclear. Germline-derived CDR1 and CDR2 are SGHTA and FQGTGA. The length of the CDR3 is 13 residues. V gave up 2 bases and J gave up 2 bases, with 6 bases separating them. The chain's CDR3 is CASSLGQNYGYTF. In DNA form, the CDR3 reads TGTGCCAGCAGCTTAGGCCAGAACTATGGCTACACCTTC.

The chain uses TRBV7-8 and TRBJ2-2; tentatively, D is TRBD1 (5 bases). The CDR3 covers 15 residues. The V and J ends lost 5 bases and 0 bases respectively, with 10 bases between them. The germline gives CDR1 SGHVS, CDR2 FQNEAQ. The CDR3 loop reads CASSHDRPNTGELFF. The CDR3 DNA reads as TGTGCCAGCAGCCATGACAGACCGAACACCGGGGAGCTGTTTTTT.

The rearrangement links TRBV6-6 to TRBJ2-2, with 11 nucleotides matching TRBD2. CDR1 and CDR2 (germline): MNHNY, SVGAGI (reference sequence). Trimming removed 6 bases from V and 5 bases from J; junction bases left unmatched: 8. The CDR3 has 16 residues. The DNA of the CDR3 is TGTGCCAGCAGCCGCCTCGGGACTAGCGGAACCGGGGAGCTGTTTTTT. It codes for CASSRLGTSGTGELFF.

The CDR3 region is CASSEGGTPSYEQYF. The CDR3, as DNA: TGCGCCAGCAGTGAGGGGGGGACACCGTCCTACGAGCAGTACTTC. This chain joins TRBV10-1 and TRBJ2-7, with D possibly called TRBD1 or TRBD2 (6 bases each). The germline V gene has CDR1 WNHNN and CDR2 SYGVQD (reference sequence). This CDR3 spans 15 amino acids. V was trimmed by 2 bases and J by 1 base, leaving 12 bases between them.

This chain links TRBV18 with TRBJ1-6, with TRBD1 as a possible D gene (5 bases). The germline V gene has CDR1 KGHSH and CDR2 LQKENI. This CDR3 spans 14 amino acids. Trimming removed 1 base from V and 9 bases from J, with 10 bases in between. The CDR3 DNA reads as TGTGCCAGCTCACCACAGGGGACCTCTTCACCCCTCCACTTT. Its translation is CASSPQGTSSPLHF.

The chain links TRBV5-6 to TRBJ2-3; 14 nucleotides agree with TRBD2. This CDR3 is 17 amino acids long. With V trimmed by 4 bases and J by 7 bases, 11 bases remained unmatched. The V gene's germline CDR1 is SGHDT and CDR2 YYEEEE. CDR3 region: CASSVPGLAGEGNTQYF. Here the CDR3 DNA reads TGTGCCAGCAGCGTGCCGGGACTAGCGGGAGAAGGGAATACGCAGTATTTT.

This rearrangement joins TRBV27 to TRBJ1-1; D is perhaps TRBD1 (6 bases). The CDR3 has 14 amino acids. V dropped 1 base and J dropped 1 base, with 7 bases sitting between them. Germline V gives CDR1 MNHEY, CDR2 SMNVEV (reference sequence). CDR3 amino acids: CASSLLDRNTEAFF. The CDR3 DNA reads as TGTGCCAGCAGTTTATTGGACAGGAACACTGAAGCTTTCTTT.

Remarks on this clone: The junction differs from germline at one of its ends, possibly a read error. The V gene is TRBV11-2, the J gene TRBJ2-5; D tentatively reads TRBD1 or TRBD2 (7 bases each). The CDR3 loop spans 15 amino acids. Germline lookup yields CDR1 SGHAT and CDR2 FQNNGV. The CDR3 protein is CASSLEGRGQEAQYF. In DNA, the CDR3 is TGTGCCAGCAGCTTAGAGGGGAGGGGGCAAGAGGCCCAGTACTTC.